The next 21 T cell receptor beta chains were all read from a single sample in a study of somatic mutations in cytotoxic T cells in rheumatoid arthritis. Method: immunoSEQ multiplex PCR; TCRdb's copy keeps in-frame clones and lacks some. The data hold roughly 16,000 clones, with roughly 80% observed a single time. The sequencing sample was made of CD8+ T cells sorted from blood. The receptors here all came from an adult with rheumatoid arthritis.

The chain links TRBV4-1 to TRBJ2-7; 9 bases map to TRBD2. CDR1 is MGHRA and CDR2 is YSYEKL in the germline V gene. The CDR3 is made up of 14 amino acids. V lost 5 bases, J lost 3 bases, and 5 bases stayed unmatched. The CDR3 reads CASSGRLAVYEQYF. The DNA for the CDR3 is TGCGCCAGCAGCGGAAGACTAGCGGTCTACGAGCAGTACTTC.

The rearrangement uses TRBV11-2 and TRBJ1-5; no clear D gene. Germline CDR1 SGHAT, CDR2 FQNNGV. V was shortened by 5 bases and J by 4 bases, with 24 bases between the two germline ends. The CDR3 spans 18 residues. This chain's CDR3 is CASSPGGVGRINNQPQHF. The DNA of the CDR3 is TGTGCCAGCAGCCCGGGTGGGGTTGGACGGATAAATAATCAGCCCCAGCATTTT.

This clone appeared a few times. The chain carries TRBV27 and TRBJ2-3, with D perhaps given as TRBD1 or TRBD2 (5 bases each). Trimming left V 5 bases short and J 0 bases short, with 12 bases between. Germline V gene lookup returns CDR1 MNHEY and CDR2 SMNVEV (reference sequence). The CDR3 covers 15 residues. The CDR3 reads CASSPLGVSTDTQYF. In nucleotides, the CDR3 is TGTGCCAGCAGTCCCCTGGGGGTGAGCACAGATACGCAGTATTTT.

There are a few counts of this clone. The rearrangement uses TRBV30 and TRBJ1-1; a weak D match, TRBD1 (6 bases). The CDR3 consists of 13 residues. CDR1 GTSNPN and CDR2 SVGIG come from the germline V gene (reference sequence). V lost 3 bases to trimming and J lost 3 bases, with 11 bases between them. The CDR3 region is CAWRSGVDTEAFF. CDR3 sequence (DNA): TGTGCCTGGAGGTCAGGGGTTGACACTGAAGCTTTCTTT.

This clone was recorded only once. DNA of the CDR3: TGTGCCAGCAGCCCAGGGCCCTGGGGTAGTGAGCAGTTCTTC. Translation gives CASSPGPWGSEQFF. The rearrangement joins TRBV27 to TRBJ2-1; TRBD1 might be the D (5 bases). The CDR3 runs 14 residues. V was shortened by 6 bases and J by 9 bases, with 18 bases between the two germline ends. From germline, CDR1 is MNHEY and CDR2 SMNVEV (reference sequence).

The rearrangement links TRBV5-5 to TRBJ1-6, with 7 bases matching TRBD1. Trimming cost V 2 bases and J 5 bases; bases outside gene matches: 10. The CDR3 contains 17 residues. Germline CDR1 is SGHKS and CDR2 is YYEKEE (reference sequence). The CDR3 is CASSFAPTGMNNSPLHF. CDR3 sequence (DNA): TGTGCCAGCAGCTTCGCGCCGACAGGGATGAATAATTCACCCCTCCACTTT.

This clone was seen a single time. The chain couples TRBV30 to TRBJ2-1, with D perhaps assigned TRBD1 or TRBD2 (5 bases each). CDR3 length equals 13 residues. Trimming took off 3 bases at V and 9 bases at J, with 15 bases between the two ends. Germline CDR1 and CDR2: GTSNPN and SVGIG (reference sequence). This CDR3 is CAWSLWGSGEQFF. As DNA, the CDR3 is TGTGCCTGGAGCTTATGGGGGTCAGGTGAGCAGTTCTTC.

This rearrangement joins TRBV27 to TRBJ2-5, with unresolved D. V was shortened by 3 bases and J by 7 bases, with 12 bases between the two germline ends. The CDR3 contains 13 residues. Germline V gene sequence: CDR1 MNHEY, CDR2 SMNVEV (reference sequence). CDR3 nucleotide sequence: TGTGCCAGCAGTTTTTCGGAGTCGAGGACCCAGTACTTC. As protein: CASSFSESRTQYF.

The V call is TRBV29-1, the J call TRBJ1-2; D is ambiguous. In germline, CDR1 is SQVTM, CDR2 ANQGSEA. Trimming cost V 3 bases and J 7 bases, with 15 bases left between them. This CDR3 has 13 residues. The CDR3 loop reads CSVEPDSTFGYTF. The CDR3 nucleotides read TGCAGCGTTGAGCCAGACTCTACCTTTGGCTACACCTTC.

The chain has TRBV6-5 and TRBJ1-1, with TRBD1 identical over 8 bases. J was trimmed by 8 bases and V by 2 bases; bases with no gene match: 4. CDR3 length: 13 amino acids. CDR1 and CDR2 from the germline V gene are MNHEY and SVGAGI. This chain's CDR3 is CASSYLGQAEAFF. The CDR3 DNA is TGTGCCAGCAGTTACCTGGGACAGGCGGAAGCTTTCTTT.

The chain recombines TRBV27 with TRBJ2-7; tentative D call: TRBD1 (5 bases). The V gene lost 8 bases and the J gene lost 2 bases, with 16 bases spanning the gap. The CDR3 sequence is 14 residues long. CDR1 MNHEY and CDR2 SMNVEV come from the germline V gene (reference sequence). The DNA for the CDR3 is TGTGCCAGCGGAAGGTGGGGCGGCACCTACGAGCAGTACTTC. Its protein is CASGRWGGTYEQYF.

The CDR3 coding sequence is TGTGCCAGCAGCGACGGACACCTCGGGCGCACCATATATTTT. Protein: CASSDGHLGRTIYF. The rearrangement joins TRBV27 to TRBJ1-3, with D maybe TRBD1 (5 bases). This CDR3 contains 14 residues. V was cut by 6 bases and J by 9 bases, with 18 bases left in between. The V gene's germline CDR1 is MNHEY and CDR2 SMNVEV (reference sequence).

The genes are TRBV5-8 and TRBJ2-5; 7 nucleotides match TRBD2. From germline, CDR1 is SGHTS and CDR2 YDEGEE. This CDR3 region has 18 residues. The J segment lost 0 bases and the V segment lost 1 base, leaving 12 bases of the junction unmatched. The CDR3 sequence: CASSLSGGGLMYQETQYF. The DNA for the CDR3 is TGTGCCAGCAGCTTGTCTGGGGGGGGTTTGATGTACCAAGAGACCCAGTACTTC. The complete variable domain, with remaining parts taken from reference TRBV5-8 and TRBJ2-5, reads EAGVTQSPTHLIKTRGQQATLRCSPISGHTSVYWYQQALGLGLQFLLWYDEGEERNRGNFPPRFSGRQFPNYSSELNVNALELEDSALYLCASSLSGGGLMYQETQYFGPGTRLLVL.

The CDR3 loop reads CASSPGTGGLPEAFF. The CDR3 nucleotides read TGTGCCAGCAGCCCCGGGACAGGGGGCCTACCTGAAGCTTTCTTT. V and J are TRBV7-6 and TRBJ1-1; 12 bases match TRBD1. Germline lookup yields CDR1 SGHVS and CDR2 FNYEAQ. The CDR3 sequence is 15 residues long. V was clipped by 5 bases and J by 6 bases; unmatched bases: 7.

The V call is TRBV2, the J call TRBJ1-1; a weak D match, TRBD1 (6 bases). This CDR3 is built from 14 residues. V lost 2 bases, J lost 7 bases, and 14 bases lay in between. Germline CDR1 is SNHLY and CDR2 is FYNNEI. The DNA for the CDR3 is TGTGCCAGCAGTGAACTTCAGGGGTTTGTTGAAGCTTTCTTT. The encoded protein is CASSELQGFVEAFF.

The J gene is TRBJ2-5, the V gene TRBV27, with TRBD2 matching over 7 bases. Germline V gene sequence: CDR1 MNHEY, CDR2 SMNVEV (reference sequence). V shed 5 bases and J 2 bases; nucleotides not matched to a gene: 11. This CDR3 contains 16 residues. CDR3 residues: CASSPLGGGIQETQYF. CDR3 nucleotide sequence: TGTGCCAGCAGTCCGCTCGGCGGGGGTATTCAAGAGACCCAGTACTTC.

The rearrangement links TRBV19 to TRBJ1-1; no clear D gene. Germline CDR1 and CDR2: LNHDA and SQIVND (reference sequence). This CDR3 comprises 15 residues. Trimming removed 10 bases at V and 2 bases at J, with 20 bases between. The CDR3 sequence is CATQPRREYNTEAFF. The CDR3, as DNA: TGTGCCACCCAACCACGCCGGGAGTACAACACTGAAGCTTTCTTT.

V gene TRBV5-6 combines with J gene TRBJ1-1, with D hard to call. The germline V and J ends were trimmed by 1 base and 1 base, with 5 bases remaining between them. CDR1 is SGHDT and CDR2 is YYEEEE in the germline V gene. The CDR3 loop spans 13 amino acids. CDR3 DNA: TGTGCCAGCAGCTTGTACAGGAACACTGAAGCTTTCTTT. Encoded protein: CASSLYRNTEAFF.

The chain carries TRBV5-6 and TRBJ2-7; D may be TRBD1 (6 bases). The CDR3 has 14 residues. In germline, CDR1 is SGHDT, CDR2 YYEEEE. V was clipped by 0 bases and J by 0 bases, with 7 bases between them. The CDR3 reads CASSLGTASYEQYF. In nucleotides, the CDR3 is TGTGCCAGCAGCTTGGGGACAGCCTCCTACGAGCAGTACTTC.

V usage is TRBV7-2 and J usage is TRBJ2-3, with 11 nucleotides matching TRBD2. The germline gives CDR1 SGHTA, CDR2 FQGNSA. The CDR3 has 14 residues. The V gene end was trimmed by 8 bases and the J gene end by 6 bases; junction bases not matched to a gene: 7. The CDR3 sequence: CASDSGTSGDTQYF. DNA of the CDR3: TGTGCCAGCGACTCAGGGACTAGCGGCGATACGCAGTATTTT.

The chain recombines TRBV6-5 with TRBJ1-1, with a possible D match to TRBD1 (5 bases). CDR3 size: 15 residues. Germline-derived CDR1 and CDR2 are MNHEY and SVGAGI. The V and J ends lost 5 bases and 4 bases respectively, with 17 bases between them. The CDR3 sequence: CASSRFQGRGTEAFF. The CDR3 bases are TGTGCCAGCAGTCGATTCCAGGGTCGCGGCACTGAAGCTTTCTTT.